A single sample is the source of the 9 T cell receptor beta chains below, sequenced in a study of identifying expanded T cells in peripheral blood. Method: immunoSEQ multiplex PCR; TCRdb's copy keeps in-frame clones and lacks some. The data hold about 100,000 clones, with 70% to 90% observed a single time. The specimen sequenced was blood. Receptor source: a person aged 18 to 75 in good health.

This clone was seen once. The chain links TRBV7-6 to TRBJ1-1; D is possibly TRBD1 (5 bases). The length of the CDR3 is 15 residues. Germline assignment: CDR1 SGHVS and CDR2 FNYEAQ. The V gene lost 0 bases and the J gene lost 7 bases, with 15 bases spanning the gap. The chain's CDR3 is CASSLARASRDEAFF. The CDR3 nucleotides are TGTGCCAGCAGCTTAGCCAGGGCAAGTCGAGATGAAGCTTTCTTT.

The chain is built from TRBV7-6 and TRBJ2-3, with D uncertain. The CDR3 spans 13 residues. V lost 5 bases and J lost 9, with 15 bases in between. Germline CDR1 reads SGHVS; CDR2 reads FNYEAQ. CDR3 nucleotide sequence: TGTGCCAGCAGCCCAACCTACGTGGGCACGCAGTATTTT. The encoded protein is CASSPTYVGTQYF.

The chain employs TRBV7-3 and TRBJ2-1, with 9 bases identical to TRBD2. The V gene's germline CDR1 is SGHTA and CDR2 FQGTGA. This CDR3 contains 13 residues. V shed 5 bases, J shed 9 bases, and the junction held 5 bases outside the gene matches. The CDR3 loop reads CASSPGTSLEQFF. In nucleotides, the CDR3 is TGTGCCAGCAGCCCCGGGACTAGCCTTGAGCAGTTCTTC.

This rearrangement joins TRBV13 to TRBJ2-6; possibly TRBD1 for D (6 bases). Trimming removed 5 bases from V and 2 bases from J, with 13 bases in between. In germline, CDR1 is PRHDT, CDR2 FYEKMQ (reference sequence). The length of the CDR3 is 16 residues. In DNA form, the CDR3 reads TGTGCCAGCAGCCCTCAGGGGACGGCTGGGGCCAACGTCCTGACTTTC. Its translation is CASSPQGTAGANVLTF.

This sequence joins TRBV28 and TRBJ1-3; TRBD1 might be the D (5 bases). The length of the CDR3 is 16 residues. V lost 5 bases, J lost 4 bases, and 18 bases lay in between. Germline assignment: CDR1 MDHEN and CDR2 SYDVKM. CDR3 in amino acids: CASSRPQVPYGNTIYF. CDR3 nucleotides: TGTGCCAGCAGTCGCCCACAGGTACCCTACGGAAACACCATATATTTT.

V and J are TRBV6-5 and TRBJ2-1, with no clear D. V was trimmed by 6 bases and J by 8 bases, leaving 14 bases between them. In germline, CDR1 is MNHEY, CDR2 SVGAGI. CDR3 size: 13 residues. The CDR3 reads CASSTDAFYEQFF. Written as DNA, the CDR3 is TGTGCCAGCAGCACGGATGCCTTTTATGAGCAGTTCTTC.

V usage is TRBV7-6 and J usage is TRBJ1-5; no clear D. The CDR3 has 15 amino acids. Germline CDR1 reads SGHVS; CDR2 reads FNYEAQ. With 3 bases removed from V and 4 bases from J, the gap between germline ends came to 13 bases. For the CDR3, the DNA is TGTGCCAGCAGCTTCGCGTCCCAGCCAAATCAGCCCCAGCATTTT. Encoded protein: CASSFASQPNQPQHF.

This clone was seen just once. Additional DNA sequences in this sample encode the identical CDR3. The DNA of the CDR3 is TGCGCCAGCAGCTTACGACACGATGAGCAGTTCTTC. Protein sequence: CASSLRHDEQFF. This sequence joins TRBV5-1 and TRBJ2-1; the D is unclear. Germline CDR1 reads SGHRS; CDR2 reads YFSETQ. This CDR3 comprises 12 residues. V was cut by 2 bases and J by 8 bases, with 8 bases left in between.

The gene calls are TRBV7-2 and TRBJ1-2; D ambiguous. Trimming took 0 bases from V and 0 from J, leaving 11 bases between them. CDR3 length: 16 residues. The germline gives CDR1 SGHTA, CDR2 FQGNSA. CDR3 sequence reads: CASSLAFAATNYGYTF. The CDR3 bases are TGTGCCAGCAGCTTAGCTTTCGCAGCCACTAACTATGGCTACACCTTC. Combining the CDR3 with reference TRBV7-2 and TRBJ1-2 gives the whole variable domain GAGVSQSPSNKVTEKGKDVELRCDPISGHTALYWYRQSLGQGLEFLIYFQGNSAPDKSGLPSDRFSAERTGGSVSTLTIQRTQQEDSAVYLCASSLAFAATNYGYTFGSGTRLTVV.